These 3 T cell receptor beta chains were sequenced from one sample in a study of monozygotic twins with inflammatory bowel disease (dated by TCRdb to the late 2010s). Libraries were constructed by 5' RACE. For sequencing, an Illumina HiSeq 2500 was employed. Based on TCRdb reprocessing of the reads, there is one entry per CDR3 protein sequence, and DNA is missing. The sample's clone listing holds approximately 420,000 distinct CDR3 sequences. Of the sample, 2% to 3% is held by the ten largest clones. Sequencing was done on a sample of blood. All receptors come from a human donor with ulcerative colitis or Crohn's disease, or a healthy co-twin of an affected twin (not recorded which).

The CDR3 here is CATSGGGISGANVLTF. The chain recombines TRBV15 with TRBJ2-6; there is no DNA to check the TCRdb D call of TRBD1. This CDR3 has 16 residues. CDR1 is LNHNV, CDR2 YYDKDF, per germline (reference sequence).

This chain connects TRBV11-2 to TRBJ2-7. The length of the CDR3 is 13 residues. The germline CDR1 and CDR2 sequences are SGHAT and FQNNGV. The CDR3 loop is CASSLVGQNEQYF.

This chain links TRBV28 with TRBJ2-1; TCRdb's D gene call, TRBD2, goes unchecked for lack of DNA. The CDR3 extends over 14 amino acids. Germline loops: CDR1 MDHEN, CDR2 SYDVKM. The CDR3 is CVSRRVVADNEQFF.